The 7 T cell receptor beta chains below were found in one sample sequenced in a study of CD8+CD57+ T cells in acquired aplastic anemia. According to the study, genomic DNA was the template for TCR beta VDJ and CDR3 profiling. TCRdb processed the reads anew with MiXCR; each CDR3 protein has one entry. The sample holds fewer than 250,000 distinct CDR3 sequences, over 40% seen once. CD8+CD57+ cell expansion had been shown by flow cytometry in patients chosen for sequencing. Sequencing was carried out using sorted CD4+, CD8+, or CD8+CD57+ T cells (not recorded which) from PBMCs. The receptors shown here come from a human donor with aplastic anemia.

This clonotype was counted ten times or more. The genes are TRBV20-1 and TRBJ2-2; 10 nucleotides line up with TRBD2. The V gene end was trimmed by 3 bases and the J gene end by 4 bases; junction bases not matched to a gene: 11. Per the germline V gene, CDR1 is DFQATT and CDR2 is SNEGSKA (reference sequence). This CDR3 comprises 17 residues. For the CDR3, the DNA is TGCAGTGCTAGGAAGGCTAGCGGGGGAGCCCTCACCGGGGAGCTGTTTTTT. Amino acids: CSARKASGGALTGELFF.

The chain couples TRBV19 to TRBJ2-5, with 7 bases fitting TRBD1. In germline, CDR1 is LNHDA, CDR2 SQIVND (reference sequence). The V and J ends lost 5 bases and 0 bases, in that order; junction bases with no gene match: 3. The CDR3 has 14 residues. CDR3 nucleotides: TGTGCCAGTAGTCAACAGGGGTACCAAGAGACCCAGTACTTC. Amino acid sequence: CASSQQGYQETQYF.

The chain uses TRBV2 and TRBJ1-2; 7 bases are shared with TRBD1. Germline loops: CDR1 SNHLY, CDR2 FYNNEI. Unmatched junction bases numbered 6, after V lost 1 base and J lost 4 bases. This CDR3 contains 15 residues. This CDR3 is CASSEGGQTTYGYTF. Written as DNA, the CDR3 is TGTGCCAGCAGTGAAGGGGGACAGACCACCTATGGCTACACCTTC.

This clonotype was found many times. The chain uses TRBV2 and TRBJ2-7, with D hard to call. The CDR3 contains 11 residues. Germline CDR1 SNHLY, CDR2 FYNNEI. The ends were cut back, 3 bases at V and 3 bases at J, with 3 bases in the middle. The CDR3 region is CASSDRYEQYF. CDR3 coding DNA: TGTGCCAGCAGTGACCGCTACGAGCAGTACTTC. Full variable domain (outside the CDR3, taken from reference TRBV2 and TRBJ2-7): EPEVTQTPSHQVTQMGQEVILRCVPISNHLYFYWYRQILGQKVEFLVSFYNNEISEKSEIFDDQFSVERPDGSNFTLKIRSTKLEDSAMYFCASSDRYEQYFGPGTRLTVT.

The V gene is TRBV9, the J gene TRBJ1-5; no firm D call. V shed 0 bases and J shed 0 bases, with 4 bases lying between them. This CDR3 comprises 14 residues. Germline V CDR1 and CDR2: SGDLS, YYNGEE. CDR3 in amino acids: CASSVGFSNQPQHF. CDR3 nucleotides: TGTGCCAGCAGCGTAGGCTTTAGCAATCAGCCCCAGCATTTT.

This clonotype was seen ten or more times. CDR3: CASFKDRGYEQYF. CDR3 DNA: TGTGCCAGCTTCAAAGACAGGGGATACGAGCAGTACTTC. The genes are TRBV5-6 and TRBJ2-7; 8 bases line up with TRBD1. The CDR3 runs to 13 residues. Trimming took 7 bases from V and 4 from J; bases not matched to a gene: 7. The germline V gene has CDR1 SGHDT and CDR2 YYEEEE.

This clonotype was recorded many times. V usage is TRBV7-9 and J usage is TRBJ2-5; TRBD2 is a possible D gene (6 bases). CDR1 and CDR2 (germline): SEHNR, FQNEAQ (reference sequence). Trimming removed 4 bases from V and 1 base from J, with 7 bases in between. CDR3 length: 13 amino acids. The CDR3 reads CASSWDSQETQYF. CDR3 DNA sequence: TGTGCCAGCAGCTGGGACTCCCAAGAGACCCAGTACTTC.